This entry lists 14 T cell receptor beta chains sequenced from one sample in a study of blood T cell repertoires in COVID-19. This table comes from immunoSEQ multiplex PCR, and its TCRdb copy is limited to in-frame clones, with some not included. The table lists some 260,000 clones, 82% of them singletons. Sequencing was performed on peripheral blood. Source of these receptors: a woman between 18 and 30 years old with acute or convalescent COVID-19.

The CDR3 DNA reads TGTGCTAGTGGGCCCCTGGGGAGGGTCACTGAAGCTTTCTTT. This codes for CASGPLGRVTEAFF. The chain carries TRBV12-5 and TRBJ1-1; D is undetermined. Trimming left V 6 bases short and J 4 bases short, with 15 bases between. The CDR3 is 14 residues long. From germline, CDR1 is LGHNT and CDR2 FRNRAP. The complete variable domain, with remaining parts taken from reference TRBV12-5 and TRBJ1-1, reads DARVTQTPRHKVTEMGQEVTMRCQPILGHNTVFWYRQTMMQGLELLAYFRNRAPLDDSGMPKDRFSAEMPDATLATLKIQPSEPRDSAVYFCASGPLGRVTEAFFGQGTRLTVV.

The J gene is TRBJ1-2, the V gene TRBV5-6, with D maybe TRBD1 (5 bases). This CDR3 has 16 amino acids. V was pared by 0 bases and J by 4 bases, with 16 bases between. CDR1 is SGHDT, CDR2 YYEEEE, per germline. The CDR3 protein is CASSLVGVGQGYGYTF. The CDR3 region has the DNA TGTGCCAGCAGCTTGGTCGGTGTTGGGCAGGGCTATGGCTACACCTTC.

The J gene is TRBJ2-1, the V gene TRBV10-3, with 12 bases lining up with TRBD2. Germline V gives CDR1 ENHRY, CDR2 SYGVKD. The CDR3 extends over 14 amino acids. V lost 4 bases and J lost 8; bases outside the gene matches: 3. In DNA form, the CDR3 reads TGTGCCATCAGTGGACTAGCGGGAGATGATGAGCAGTTCTTC. This sequence encodes CAISGLAGDDEQFF.

The chain combines TRBV6-6 with TRBJ1-5; no definite D call. The CDR3 spans 15 residues. Germline V lookup: CDR1 MNHNY, CDR2 SVGAGI (reference sequence). V lost 4 bases, J lost 1 base, and 11 bases lay in between. The CDR3: CASSSSGGSNQPQHF. The CDR3 DNA reads TGTGCCAGCAGTTCCTCGGGAGGAAGCAATCAGCCCCAGCATTTT.

This chain joins TRBV5-6 and TRBJ2-5, with no clear D. Per the germline V gene, CDR1 is SGHDT and CDR2 is YYEEEE. The CDR3 consists of 17 residues. V lost 4 bases, J lost 0 bases, and 19 bases lay in between. CDR3 nucleotide sequence: TGTGCCAGCAGCCCAAAGCGACCCCCCGGATACCAAGAGACCCAGTACTTC. It codes for CASSPKRPPGYQETQYF.

This sequence joins TRBV10-3 and TRBJ2-5, with 8 bases identical to TRBD1. This CDR3 is built from 13 residues. Germline V gives CDR1 ENHRY, CDR2 SYGVKD. The trim removed 6 bases at V and 3 bases at J, leaving 3 bases unmatched. The CDR3 DNA reads TGTGCCATCAGAGGGACAGGAGAAGAGACCCAGTACTTC. It yields the protein CAIRGTGEETQYF.

The V and J genes are TRBV9 and TRBJ2-7; the match to TRBD2 covers 8 bases. This CDR3 spans 14 amino acids. The V segment lost 4 bases and the J segment 1 base; nucleotides outside the gene matches: 4. Germline V gene data show CDR1 as SGDLS and CDR2 as YYNGEE. In DNA, the CDR3 is TGTGCCAGCAGCCTGACTAGCGAGTCCTACGAGCAGTACTTC. Encoded protein: CASSLTSESYEQYF.

V gene TRBV19 combines with J gene TRBJ2-7; 7 bases match TRBD2. The CDR3 is made up of 14 amino acids. The trim removed 1 base at V and 2 bases at J, leaving 2 bases unmatched. The germline V gene has CDR1 LNHDA and CDR2 SQIVND (reference sequence). The CDR3 protein is CASSIGLAAYEQYF. The CDR3, as DNA: TGTGCCAGTAGTATAGGCCTAGCGGCCTACGAGCAGTACTTC.

CDR3 residues: CASSLVREGNEQFF. CDR3 nucleotides: TGTGCCAGCAGCTTAGTGCGGGAGGGGAATGAGCAGTTCTTC. The genes are TRBV7-2 and TRBJ2-1, with 9 positions matching TRBD2. V gave up 1 base and J gave up 7 bases; unmatched junction bases: 2. The V gene's germline CDR1 is SGHTA and CDR2 FQGNSA. This CDR3 has 14 amino acids.

This clone was recorded once. This chain uses TRBV7-2 with TRBJ1-4; 9 bases match TRBD1. The CDR3 runs to 13 residues. Germline-derived CDR1 and CDR2 are SGHTA and FQGNSA. V dropped 5 bases and J dropped 8; count of bases not matched to a gene: 3. In DNA, the CDR3 is TGTGCCAGCAGCCGGGGACAGGGAGAAAAACTGTTTTTT. Amino acids: CASSRGQGEKLFF. Variable domain in full (rest from reference TRBV7-2 and TRBJ1-4): GAGVSQSPSNKVTEKGKDVELRCDPISGHTALYWYRQSLGQGLEFLIYFQGNSAPDKSGLPSDRFSAERTGGSVSTLTIQRTQQEDSAVYLCASSRGQGEKLFFGSGTQLSVL.

This chain connects TRBV7-8 to TRBJ2-1, with 10 positions matching TRBD2. Unmatched junction bases numbered 7, after V lost 5 bases and J lost 0 bases. The CDR3 runs 17 residues. CDR1 SGHVS and CDR2 FQNEAQ come from the germline V gene. For the CDR3, the DNA is TGTGCCAGCAGCGGAGGACTAGCGGAGAGCTCCTACAATGAGCAGTTCTTC. Its protein product is CASSGGLAESSYNEQFF.

The table lists this clone with a few counts. CDR3 sequence (DNA): TGTGCCACCATGTACTACAATGAGCAGTTCTTC. Residues: CATMYYNEQFF. The chain recombines TRBV24-1 with TRBJ2-1; no clear D gene. V was pared by 8 bases and J by 3 bases, with 4 bases between. This CDR3 region has 11 residues. Germline-derived CDR1 and CDR2 are KGHDR and SFDVKD.

The chain combines TRBV27 with TRBJ2-1; the D gene is possibly TRBD1 (6 bases). Germline V lookup: CDR1 MNHEY, CDR2 SMNVEV (reference sequence). Trimming pared 10 bases from V and 4 bases from J, leaving 14 bases between. The CDR3 is made up of 13 amino acids. CDR3 bases: TGTGCCACGACGGGACAAATTTACAATGAGCAGTTCTTC. It yields the protein CATTGQIYNEQFF.

The chain is built from TRBV7-2 and TRBJ2-1; 8 bases align to TRBD2. The trim removed 5 bases at V and 5 bases at J, leaving 8 bases unmatched. CDR1 is SGHTA and CDR2 is FQGNSA in the germline V gene. The CDR3 spans 15 residues. The CDR3 here is CASSPPGRGDNEQFF. The CDR3 nucleotides read TGTGCCAGCAGCCCCCCCGGGAGGGGCGACAATGAGCAGTTCTTC.